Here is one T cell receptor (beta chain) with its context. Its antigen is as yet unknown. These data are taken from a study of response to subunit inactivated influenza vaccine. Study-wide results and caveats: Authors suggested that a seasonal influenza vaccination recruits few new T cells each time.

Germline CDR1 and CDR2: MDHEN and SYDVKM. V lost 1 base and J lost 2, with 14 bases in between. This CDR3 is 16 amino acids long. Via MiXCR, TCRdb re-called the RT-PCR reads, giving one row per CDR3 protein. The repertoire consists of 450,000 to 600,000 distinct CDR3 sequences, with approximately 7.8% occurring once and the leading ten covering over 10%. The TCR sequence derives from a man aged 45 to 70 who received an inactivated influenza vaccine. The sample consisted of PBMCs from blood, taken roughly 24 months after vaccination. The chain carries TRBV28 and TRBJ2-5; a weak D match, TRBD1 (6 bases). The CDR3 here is CASSLSGRGRQETQYF. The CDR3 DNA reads TGTGCCAGCAGTTTATCGGGCAGGGGAAGGCAAGAGACCCAGTACTTC.